This T cell receptor beta chain emerged from a study of blood T cell repertoires in COVID-19. Study summary: The study drew acute and convalescent COVID-19 samples from the United States, Italy and Spain. The analysed material was cDNA or gDNA that came from T cells, B-cell-depleted T cells, or PBMCs.

Looked up from germline, CDR1 is ENHRY and CDR2 is SYGVKD. The CDR3 totals 15 residues. V was clipped by 7 bases and J by 4 bases; unmatched bases: 13. The authors' processing: Counts of nucleated cells, estimated from reference gene primer amplification, were obtained. Some clones are missing from TCRdb's copy, which holds only in-frame ones; the method was immunoSEQ multiplex PCR. V, J and clone size reflect that table, while D and trimming were determined from the DNA. The data hold about 140,000 clones, with 85% observed a single time. Sequenced sample: peripheral blood. The V gene is TRBV10-3, the J gene TRBJ2-7; 7 bases map to TRBD1. This sequence originates from a man in his forties or fifties with acute or convalescent COVID-19. The CDR3 coding sequence is TGTGCCATCAAAGTCTCCGAGGGGGCCCTTTACGAGCAGTACTTC. This translates into CAIKVSEGALYEQYF.